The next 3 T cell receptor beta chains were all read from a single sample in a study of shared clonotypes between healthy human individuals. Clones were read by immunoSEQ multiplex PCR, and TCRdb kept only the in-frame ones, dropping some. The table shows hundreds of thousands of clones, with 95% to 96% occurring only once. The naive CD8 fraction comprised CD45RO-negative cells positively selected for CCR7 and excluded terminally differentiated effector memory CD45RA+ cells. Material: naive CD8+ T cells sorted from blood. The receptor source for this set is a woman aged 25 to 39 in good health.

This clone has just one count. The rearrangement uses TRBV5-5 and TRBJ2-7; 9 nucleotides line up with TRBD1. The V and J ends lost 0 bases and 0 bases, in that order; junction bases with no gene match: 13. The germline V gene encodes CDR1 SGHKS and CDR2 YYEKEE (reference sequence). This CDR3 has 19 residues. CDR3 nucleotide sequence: TGTGCCAGCAGCTTGGCCGGGACAGGGTTGGGCGGGAGCTCCTACGAGCAGTACTTC. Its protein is CASSLAGTGLGGSSYEQYF. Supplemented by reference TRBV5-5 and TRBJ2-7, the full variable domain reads DAGVTQSPTHLIKTRGQQVTLRCSPISGHKSVSWYQQVLGQGPQFIFQYYEKEERGRGNFPDRFSARQFPNYSSELNVNALLLGDSALYLCASSLAGTGLGGSSYEQYFGPGTRLTVT.

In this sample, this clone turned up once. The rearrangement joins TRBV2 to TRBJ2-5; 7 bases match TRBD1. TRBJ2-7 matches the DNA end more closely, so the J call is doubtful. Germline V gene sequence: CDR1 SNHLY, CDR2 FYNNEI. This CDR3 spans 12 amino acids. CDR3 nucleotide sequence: TGTGCCAGCACTGGACAGGCCTACGAGCAGTACTTC. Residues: CASTGQAYEQYF.

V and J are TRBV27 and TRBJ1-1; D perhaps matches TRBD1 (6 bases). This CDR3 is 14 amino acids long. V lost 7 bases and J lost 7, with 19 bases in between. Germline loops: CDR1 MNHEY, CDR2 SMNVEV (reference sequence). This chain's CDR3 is CASTMTGGHIEAFF. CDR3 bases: TGTGCCAGCACCATGACCGGGGGGCACATTGAAGCTTTCTTT.